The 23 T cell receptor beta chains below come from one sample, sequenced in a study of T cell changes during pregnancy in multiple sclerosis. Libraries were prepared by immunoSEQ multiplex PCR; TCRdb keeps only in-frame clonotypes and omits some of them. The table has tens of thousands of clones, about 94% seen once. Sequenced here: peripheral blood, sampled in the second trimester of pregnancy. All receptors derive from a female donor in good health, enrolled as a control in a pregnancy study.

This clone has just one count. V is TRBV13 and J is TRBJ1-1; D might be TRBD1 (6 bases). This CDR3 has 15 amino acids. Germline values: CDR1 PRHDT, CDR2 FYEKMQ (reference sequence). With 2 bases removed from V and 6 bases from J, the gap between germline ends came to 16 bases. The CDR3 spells CASSLRPEGGAEAFF. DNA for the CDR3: TGTGCCAGCAGCTTAAGGCCGGAAGGGGGTGCTGAAGCTTTCTTT.

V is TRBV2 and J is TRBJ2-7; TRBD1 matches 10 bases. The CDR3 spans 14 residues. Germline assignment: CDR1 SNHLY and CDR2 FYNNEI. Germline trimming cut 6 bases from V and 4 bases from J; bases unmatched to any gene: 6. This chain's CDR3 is CASSWDRGAYEQYF. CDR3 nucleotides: TGTGCCAGCAGCTGGGACAGGGGCGCATACGAGCAGTACTTC.

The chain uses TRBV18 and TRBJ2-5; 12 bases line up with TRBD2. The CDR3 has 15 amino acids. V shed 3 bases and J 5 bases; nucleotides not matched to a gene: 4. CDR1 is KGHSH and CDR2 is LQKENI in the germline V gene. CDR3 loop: CASSPLAGGEETQYF. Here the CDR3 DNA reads TGTGCCAGCTCACCGCTAGCGGGAGGGGAGGAGACCCAGTACTTC.

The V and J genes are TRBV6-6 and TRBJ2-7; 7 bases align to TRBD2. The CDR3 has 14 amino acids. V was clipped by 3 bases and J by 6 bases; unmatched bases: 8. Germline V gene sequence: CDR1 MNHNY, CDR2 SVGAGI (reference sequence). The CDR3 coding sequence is TGTGCCAGCAGTTATTTGGGAGGGTCCGGCGAGCAGTACTTC. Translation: CASSYLGGSGEQYF.

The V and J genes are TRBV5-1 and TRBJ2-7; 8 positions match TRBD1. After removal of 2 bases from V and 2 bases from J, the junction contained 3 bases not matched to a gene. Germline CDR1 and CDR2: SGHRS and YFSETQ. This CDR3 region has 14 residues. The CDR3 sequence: CASSFQDRAYEQYF. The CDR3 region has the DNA TGCGCCAGCAGCTTTCAGGACAGGGCCTACGAGCAGTACTTC.

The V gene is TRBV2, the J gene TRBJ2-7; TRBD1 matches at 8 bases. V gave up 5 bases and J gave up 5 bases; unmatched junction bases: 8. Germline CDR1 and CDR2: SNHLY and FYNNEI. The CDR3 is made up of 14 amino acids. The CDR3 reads CASSLGQGGNEQYF. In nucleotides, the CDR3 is TGTGCCAGCAGTCTCGGACAGGGCGGAAACGAGCAGTACTTC.

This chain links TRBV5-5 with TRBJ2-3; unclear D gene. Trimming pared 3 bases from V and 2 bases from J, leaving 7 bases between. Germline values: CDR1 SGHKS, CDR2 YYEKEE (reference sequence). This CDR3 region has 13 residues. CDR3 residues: CASSSPSTDTQYF. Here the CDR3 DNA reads TGTGCCAGCAGCTCCCCTTCCACAGATACGCAGTATTTT.

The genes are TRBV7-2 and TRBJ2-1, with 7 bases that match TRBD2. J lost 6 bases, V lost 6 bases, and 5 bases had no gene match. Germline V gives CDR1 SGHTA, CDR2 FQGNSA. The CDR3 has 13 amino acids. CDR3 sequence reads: CASRAASGNEQFF. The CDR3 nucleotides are TGTGCCAGCAGGGCAGCTAGCGGCAATGAGCAGTTCTTC.

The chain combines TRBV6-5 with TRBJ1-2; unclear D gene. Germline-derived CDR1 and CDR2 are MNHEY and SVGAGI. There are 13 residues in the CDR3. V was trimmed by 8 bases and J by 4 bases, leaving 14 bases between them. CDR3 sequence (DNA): TGTGCCAGCCATGCGCCAGCGAGCTATGGCTACACCTTC. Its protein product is CASHAPASYGYTF.

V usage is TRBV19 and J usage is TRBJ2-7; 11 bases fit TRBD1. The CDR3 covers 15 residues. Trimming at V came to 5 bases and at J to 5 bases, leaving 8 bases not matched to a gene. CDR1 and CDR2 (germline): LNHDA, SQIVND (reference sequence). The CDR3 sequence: CASSARDRGNHEQYF. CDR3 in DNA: TGTGCCAGTAGTGCCCGGGACAGGGGGAACCACGAGCAGTACTTC.

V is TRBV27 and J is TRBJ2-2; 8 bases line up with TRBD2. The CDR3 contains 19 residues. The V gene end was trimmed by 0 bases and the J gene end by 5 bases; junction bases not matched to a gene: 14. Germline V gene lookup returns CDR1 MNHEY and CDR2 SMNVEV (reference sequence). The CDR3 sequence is CASSLSLTGVGRGTGELFF. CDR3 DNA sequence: TGTGCCAGCAGTTTATCGTTAACCGGTGTCGGGAGGGGAACCGGGGAGCTGTTTTTT.

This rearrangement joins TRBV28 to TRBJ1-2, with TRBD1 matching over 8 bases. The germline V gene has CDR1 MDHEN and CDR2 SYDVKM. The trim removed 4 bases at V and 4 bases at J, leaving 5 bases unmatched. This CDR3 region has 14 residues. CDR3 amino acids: CASSYTGGTYGYTF. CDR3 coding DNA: TGTGCCAGCAGTTATACAGGGGGTACCTATGGCTACACCTTC.

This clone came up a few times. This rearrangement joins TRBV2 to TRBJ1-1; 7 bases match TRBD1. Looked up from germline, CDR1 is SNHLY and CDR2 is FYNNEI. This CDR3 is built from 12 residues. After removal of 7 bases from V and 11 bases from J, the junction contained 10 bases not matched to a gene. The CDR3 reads CASTSDRLSAFF. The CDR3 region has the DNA TGTGCCAGCACCTCGGACAGGTTGAGTGCTTTCTTT.

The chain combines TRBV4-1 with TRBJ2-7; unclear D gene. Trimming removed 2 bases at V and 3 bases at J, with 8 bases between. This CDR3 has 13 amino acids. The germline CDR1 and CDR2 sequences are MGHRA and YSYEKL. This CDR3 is CASSQPGRYEQYF. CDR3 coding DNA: TGCGCCAGCAGCCAACCTGGGCGCTACGAGCAGTACTTC.

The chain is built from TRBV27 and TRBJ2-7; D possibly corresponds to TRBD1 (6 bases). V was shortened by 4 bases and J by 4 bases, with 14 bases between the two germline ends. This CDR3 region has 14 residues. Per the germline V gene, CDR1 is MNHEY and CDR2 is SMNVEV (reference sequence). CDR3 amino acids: CASSSPGHLYEQYF. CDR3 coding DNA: TGTGCCAGCAGTTCCCCGGGACACCTTTACGAGCAGTACTTC.

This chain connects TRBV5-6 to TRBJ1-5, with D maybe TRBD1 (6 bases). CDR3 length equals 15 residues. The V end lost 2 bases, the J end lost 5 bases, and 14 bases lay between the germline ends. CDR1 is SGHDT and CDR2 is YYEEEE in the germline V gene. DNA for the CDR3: TGTGCCAGCAGCTTAAGGGGGTACGAGCATCAGCCCCAGCATTTT. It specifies CASSLRGYEHQPQHF.

CDR3: CASSKTGGRETQYF. The DNA of the CDR3 is TGTGCCAGCAGCAAGACAGGGGGCCGGGAGACCCAGTACTTC. The V gene is TRBV7-2, the J gene TRBJ2-5, with 10 bases that match TRBD1. The CDR3 is made up of 14 amino acids. Germline CDR1 reads SGHTA; CDR2 reads FQGNSA. The junction had 5 bases not matched to a gene; V was cut back by 5 bases and J by 5 bases. Using reference TRBV7-2 and TRBJ2-5 for the parts outside the CDR3, the full variable domain is GAGVSQSPSNKVTEKGKDVELRCDPISGHTALYWYRQSLGQGLEFLIYFQGNSAPDKSGLPSDRFSAERTGGSVSTLTIQRTQQEDSAVYLCASSKTGGRETQYFGPGTRLLVL.

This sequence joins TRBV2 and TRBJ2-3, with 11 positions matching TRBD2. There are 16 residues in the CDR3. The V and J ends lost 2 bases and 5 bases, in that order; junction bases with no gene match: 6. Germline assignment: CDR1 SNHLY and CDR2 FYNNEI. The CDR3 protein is CASSEIAGGPVDTQYF. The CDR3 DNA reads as TGTGCCAGCAGTGAAATAGCGGGAGGGCCTGTAGATACGCAGTATTTT.

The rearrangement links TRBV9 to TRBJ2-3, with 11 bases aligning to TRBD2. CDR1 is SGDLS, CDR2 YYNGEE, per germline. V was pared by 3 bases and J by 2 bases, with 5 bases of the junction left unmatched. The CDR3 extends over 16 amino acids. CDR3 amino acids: CASSARLAGNTDTQYF. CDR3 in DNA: TGTGCCAGCAGCGCCCGACTAGCGGGGAACACAGATACGCAGTATTTT.

The chain's CDR3 is CASSLTTGGVGAFF. The CDR3 bases are TGTGCCAGCAGTTTGACTACAGGGGGGGTAGGAGCTTTCTTT. The chain is built from TRBV27 and TRBJ1-1; 8 nucleotides agree with TRBD1. V trimming: 3 bases; J trimming: 10 bases; junction bases outside the gene matches: 10. The CDR3 spans 14 residues. Germline values: CDR1 MNHEY, CDR2 SMNVEV (reference sequence).

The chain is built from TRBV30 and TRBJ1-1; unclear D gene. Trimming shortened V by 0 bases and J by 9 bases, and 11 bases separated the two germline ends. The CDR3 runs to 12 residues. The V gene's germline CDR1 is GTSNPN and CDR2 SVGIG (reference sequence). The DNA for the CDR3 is TGTGCCTGGAGTGTAGCCGGAGTACAAGCTTTCTTT. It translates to CAWSVAGVQAFF. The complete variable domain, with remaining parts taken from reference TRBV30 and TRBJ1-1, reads SQTIHQWPATLVQPVGSPLSLECTVEGTSNPNLYWYRQAAGRGLQLLFYSVGIGQISSEVPQNLSASRPQDRQFILSSKKLLLSDSGFYLCAWSVAGVQAFFGQGTRLTVV.

The CDR3 sequence is CASSPREGNTIYF. The CDR3 nucleotides are TGTGCCAGCAGCCCCCGAGAAGGAAACACCATATATTTT. The chain is built from TRBV6-6 and TRBJ1-3, with D unresolved. CDR3 length equals 13 residues. Germline CDR1 MNHNY, CDR2 SVGAGI (reference sequence). V was trimmed by 6 bases and J by 4 bases, leaving 10 bases between them.

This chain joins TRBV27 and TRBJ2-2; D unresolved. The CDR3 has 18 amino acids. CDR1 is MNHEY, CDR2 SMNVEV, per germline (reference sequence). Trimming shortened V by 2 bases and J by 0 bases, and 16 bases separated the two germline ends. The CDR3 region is CASSLARRGFANTGELFF. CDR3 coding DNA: TGTGCCAGCAGTTTAGCGAGGCGAGGTTTCGCGAACACCGGGGAGCTGTTTTTT.